This TCR beta chain stems from a study of OX40 agonist ivuxolimab in advanced cancers. About the study: In this trial design, patients received ivuxolimab intravenously at 0.01 to 10 mg/kg every 2 weeks.

The count of this clone is one. What it recognizes is unknown. General observations from the study: It was also the case that some nonresponders had low normalized T-cell clonal expansion.

The protocol was immunoSEQ multiplex PCR, while the TCRdb copy is restricted to in-frame clones and leaves out a portion. This table has 95,000 to 150,000 clones, roughly 95% appearing once. V trimming: 6 bases; J trimming: 3 bases; junction bases outside the gene matches: 8. This CDR3 has 15 residues. From germline, CDR1 is KGHSH and CDR2 LQKENI. The sequence was collected from an adult with an advanced solid tumor such as melanoma, head and neck, liver or kidney cancer. Sequenced material: CD4+ or CD8+ T cells sorted from blood, taken in a trial of the OX40 agonist ivuxolimab. The J gene is TRBJ1-5, the V gene TRBV18, with 7 bases aligning to TRBD1. The CDR3 here is CASSPGQRNNQPQHF. CDR3 coding DNA: TGTGCCAGCTCGCCGGGACAGAGAAACAATCAGCCCCAGCATTTT.